This TCR beta chain derives from a study of a mutant IDH1 vaccine in newly diagnosed glioma (dated by TCRdb to the early 2020s). About the full investigation: Of the approximately 29 treated patients, 62.5% were male and roughly 38% were female, and a mean age of 40.4 years was recorded. Prior to enrollment, patients had been given standard therapy consisting of radiotherapy alone, temozolomide alone, or radiochemotherapy with temozolomide, with the combination given to most patients. For exploratory analyses, longitudinal TCRB deep sequencing was carried out in around 24 treated patients wherever samples were available. Peripheral blood was collected at six visits: V03 (baseline), V05, V07, V10, V12 and V13. The research as a whole found: It was noted by the authors that analyses of patient blood samples could not be reproduced owing to sample limitations. Immune responses induced by the vaccine were seen in approximately 93% of patients across multiple MHC alleles. No apparent relationship was observed between pseudoprogression and alterations in the top peripheral T cell clonotypes detected by TCRB sequencing. Availability determined which PBMC samples were chosen for TCRB deep sequencing.

The sample's time point, from its label and the paper: baseline, week 1 (first vaccination visit). Taken with the paper, the label for treatment or condition translates to: pre-vaccination baseline after standard-of-care therapy. Newly diagnosed WHO grade 3 or 4 IDH1-mutant astrocytomas showing loss of nuclear ATRX were present in the donors. The samples were drawn from NOA16, a multicentre, single-arm, open-label phase I trial in Germany that tested a mutant IDH1 peptide vaccine in humans for the first time. Blood drawn at visit V03 was used as the baseline sample for immunogenicity testing. Genomic DNA for TCRB sequencing was extracted from EDTA blood using the DNeasy Blood and Tissue Kit. About this clone itself: Its antigen is still unknown. Base-call qualities are not available, and no considerably larger clone is one nucleotide away.

Library preparation employed the immunoSEQ multiplex PCR assay. Rearranged TCR beta chain sequences were amplified with the hsTCRB Kit following the manufacturer's protocol. Sequencing of TCRB libraries was carried out on an Illumina MiSeq. Per the source publication's procedure: The kit vendor's proprietary platform handled demultiplexing, trimming and gene mapping. TCRdb carries this immuneACCESS record with in-frame sequences only. Its versions omit some clonotypes, under half of them owing to an unresolved V gene in the studies checked, with the rest unexplained. V and J calls and clone size are given by that table; D and trimming were obtained from the DNA. The sample yields around 54,000 clones; 80% to 90% were counted once. Clones ranked in the top ten supply roughly 18% of the sample. The sequence was collected from a man between 18 and 29 years old with glioma. The sample here was PBMCs, taken from a glioma patient treated with radiotherapy, temozolomide or both.

The DNA reads TGTGCCAGCAGTGTGGTGGATGGCTACACCTTC. It is translated as CASSVVDGYTF. The V and J segments used are TRBV25-1 and TRBJ1-2; there is no confident call for the D gene. V sheds 4 bases and J sheds 6 bases, leaving 6 bases between their ends. The CDR3 runs 11 residues from the cysteine to the phenylalanine. The only DNA kept is the CDR3, 33 bases in frame from the first base. The germline V gene gives CDR1 as MGHDK and CDR2 as SYGVNS.